Reported below is one T cell receptor beta chain. No antigen is known for it. These data come from a study of T cells expressing NK-cell markers. For the study at large: It was sorted CD3+CD56+NKG2C+, CD3+CD56+NKG2C- and CD3+CD56-NKG2C+ T cells that supplied the TCR beta repertoires. Seven HCMV-seropositive donors and one seronegative donor made up the eight sequenced donors.

Germline V gene sequence: CDR1 MDHEN, CDR2 SYDVKM. The CDR3 length is 18 residues. Study-wide results and caveats: NKG2C+ dominant clonotype frequencies in roughly six donors were roughly 1.0-7.5% of CD8+ T cells. In a few donors, dominant clonotypes made up about 28.3-65% of CD3+CD56-NKG2C+ cells.

TCRdb reprocessed the 5' RACE reads and keeps a single row for each CDR3 protein, giving no DNA. Recorded here are 300,000 or so distinct CDR3 sequences; the top ten clones represent around 4.2%. Specimen: blood T cells: a sorted CD56 or NKG2C T cell subset, CD4+ or CD8+ T cells, or bulk PBMC T cells (not recorded which). The origin of this receptor is a woman aged 18 to 75 in good health. The rearrangement links TRBV28 to TRBJ2-1; no DNA is available, so the TRBD2 call from TCRdb remains unchecked. The CDR3 is CASSYQGGISISYNEQFF.